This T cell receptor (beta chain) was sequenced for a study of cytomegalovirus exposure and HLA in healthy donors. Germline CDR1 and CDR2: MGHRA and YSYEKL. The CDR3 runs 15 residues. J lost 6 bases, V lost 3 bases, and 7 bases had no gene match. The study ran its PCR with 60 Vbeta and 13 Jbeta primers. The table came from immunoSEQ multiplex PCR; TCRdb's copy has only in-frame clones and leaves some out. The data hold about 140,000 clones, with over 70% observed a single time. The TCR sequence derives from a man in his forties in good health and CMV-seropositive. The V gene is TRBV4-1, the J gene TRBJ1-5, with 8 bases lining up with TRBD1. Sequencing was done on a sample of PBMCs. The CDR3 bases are TGCGCCAGCAGCCAGCAGACAGGGGTGGGTCAGCCCCAGCATTTT. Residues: CASSQQTGVGQPQHF.